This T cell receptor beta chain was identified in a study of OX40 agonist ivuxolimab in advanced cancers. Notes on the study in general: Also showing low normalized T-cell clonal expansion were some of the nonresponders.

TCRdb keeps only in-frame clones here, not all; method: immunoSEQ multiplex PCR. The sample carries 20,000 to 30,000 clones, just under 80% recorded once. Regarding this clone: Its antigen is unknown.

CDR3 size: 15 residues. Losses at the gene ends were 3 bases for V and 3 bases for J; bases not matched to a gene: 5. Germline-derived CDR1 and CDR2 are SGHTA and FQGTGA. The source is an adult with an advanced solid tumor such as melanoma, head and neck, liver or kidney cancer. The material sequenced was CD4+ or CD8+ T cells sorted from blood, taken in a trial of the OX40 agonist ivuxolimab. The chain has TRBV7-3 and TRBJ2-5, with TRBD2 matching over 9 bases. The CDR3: CASSFLAGLEETQYF. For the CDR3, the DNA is TGTGCCAGCAGCTTCCTAGCGGGGCTCGAAGAGACCCAGTACTTC.